Presented here are 30 T cell receptor beta chains from one specimen sequenced in a study of OX40 agonist ivuxolimab in advanced cancers. Clones were sequenced by immunoSEQ multiplex PCR, and TCRdb holds only the in-frame ones, with some missing. The sample records 50,000 to 65,000 clones, 89% being singletons. Sequencing used CD4+ or CD8+ T cells sorted from blood, obtained in a trial of the OX40 agonist ivuxolimab. These receptors were taken from an adult with an advanced solid tumor such as melanoma, head and neck, liver or kidney cancer.

The chain is built from TRBV7-2 and TRBJ2-5; D is undetermined. Judging by the DNA end, TRBJ2-7 fits better; the J call may be wrong. The germline V gene encodes CDR1 SGHTA and CDR2 FQGNSA. CDR3 length: 13 residues. The CDR3 region is CASSSSTSYEQYF. The CDR3 nucleotides read TGTGCCAGCAGCAGCTCCACCTCCTACGAGCAGTACTTC.

The rearrangement links TRBV19 to TRBJ2-1; D is possibly TRBD2 (5 bases). Germline assignment: CDR1 LNHDA and CDR2 SQIVND (reference sequence). Deletions cut 3 bases from V and 7 bases from J, with 19 bases between. The CDR3 sequence is 16 residues long. This CDR3 reads CASSILVTRIENEQFF. The CDR3 coding sequence is TGTGCCAGTAGTATCCTTGTCACTAGAATCGAGAATGAGCAGTTCTTC. The variable domain in full, completed from reference TRBV19 and TRBJ2-1, reads DGGITQSPKYLFRKEGQNVTLSCEQNLNHDAMYWYRQDPGQGLRLIYYSQIVNDFQKGDIAEGYSVSREKKESFPLTVTSAQKNPTAFYLCASSILVTRIENEQFFGPGTRLTVL.

The J gene is TRBJ2-3, the V gene TRBV9, with 9 nucleotides matching TRBD1. Trimming took 4 bases from V and 5 from J; bases not matched to a gene: 5. Germline CDR1 reads SGDLS; CDR2 reads YYNGEE. The CDR3 covers 14 residues. CDR3 protein: CASSLWTGEDTQYF. CDR3 in DNA: TGTGCCAGCAGCCTGTGGACAGGGGAAGATACGCAGTATTTT.

The J gene is TRBJ2-5, the V gene TRBV27, with 9 bases that match TRBD2. With the DNA end fitting TRBJ2-7 better, the J assignment may be wrong. The CDR3 is 16 residues long. Germline CDR1 reads MNHEY; CDR2 reads SMNVEV (reference sequence). Written as DNA, the CDR3 is TGTGCCAGCAGTTTATCTACTCCTAGCGGGACCTACGAGCAGTACTTC. It specifies CASSLSTPSGTYEQYF.

Concerning this clone itself: This same CDR3 is encoded by further DNA sequences in the sample. The rearrangement uses TRBV7-9 and TRBJ1-4; no definite D call. Germline CDR1 reads SEHNR; CDR2 reads FQNEAQ (reference sequence). Trimming removed 5 bases at V and 4 bases at J, with 14 bases between. The CDR3 runs 15 residues. As DNA, the CDR3 is TGTGCCAGCAGCCCCTCTTTGGTGGTTAATGAAAAACTGTTTTTT. Its translation is CASSPSLVVNEKLFF.

V gene TRBV7-9 combines with J gene TRBJ2-5, with D tentatively TRBD1 (5 bases). V lost 2 bases to trimming and J lost 0 bases, with 19 bases between them. There are 18 residues in the CDR3. Germline lookup yields CDR1 SEHNR and CDR2 FQNEAQ (reference sequence). CDR3 sequence: CASSLMDRGHRYQETQYF. As DNA, the CDR3 is TGTGCCAGCAGCTTAATGGATCGTGGACACCGGTACCAAGAGACCCAGTACTTC.

This clone has a single count. This CDR3 is also generated by other DNA sequences in the sample. The V call is TRBV27, the J call TRBJ2-1, with a weak D call TRBD2 (5 bases). V was pared by 3 bases and J by 9 bases, with 6 bases between. Germline V gene lookup returns CDR1 MNHEY and CDR2 SMNVEV (reference sequence). This CDR3 comprises 11 residues. The CDR3 here is CASSFGSEQFF. CDR3 in DNA: TGTGCCAGCAGTTTTGGGAGTGAGCAGTTCTTC.

The chain links TRBV5-6 to TRBJ2-5; 7 bases agree with TRBD2. Trimming removed 0 bases from V and 9 bases from J; junction bases left unmatched: 14. The germline V gene has CDR1 SGHDT and CDR2 YYEEEE. The CDR3 contains 16 residues. This chain's CDR3 is CASSLEMGGPGSAQYF. DNA of the CDR3: TGTGCCAGCAGCTTGGAAATGGGAGGGCCTGGATCGGCCCAGTACTTC.

This clone was recorded once. The gene calls are TRBV4-3 and TRBJ2-1, with 8 bases that match TRBD2. V lost 0 bases, J lost 4 bases, and 5 bases stayed unmatched. CDR1 is LGHNA and CDR2 is YSLEER in the germline V gene. The CDR3 runs to 16 residues. The CDR3 spells CASSQEVSGTYNEQFF. DNA for the CDR3: TGCGCCAGCAGCCAAGAGGTTAGCGGGACGTACAATGAGCAGTTCTTC.

This clone came up once. This sequence joins TRBV11-3 and TRBJ2-7; tentative D call: TRBD2 (5 bases). Germline V gene data show CDR1 as SGHNT and CDR2 as YENEEA. Trimming stripped 5 bases from V and 1 base from J, with 15 bases between. This CDR3 spans 15 amino acids. CDR3 loop: CASSQGLLESYEQYF. The DNA for the CDR3 is TGTGCCAGCAGCCAAGGGTTACTAGAATCCTACGAGCAGTACTTC.

The rearrangement uses TRBV7-9 and TRBJ2-1, with 8 positions matching TRBD1. The germline V gene encodes CDR1 SEHNR and CDR2 FQNEAQ (reference sequence). Trimming cost V 0 bases and J 5 bases; bases outside gene matches: 6. CDR3 length: 16 amino acids. In DNA form, the CDR3 reads TGTGCCAGCAGCTTAGCTCCAGGGGGCGCAAACAATGAGCAGTTCTTC. Protein sequence: CASSLAPGGANNEQFF.

The chain employs TRBV6-4 and TRBJ1-4; D not certain. Germline V lookup: CDR1 MRHNA, CDR2 SNTAGT. V was pared by 0 bases and J by 5 bases, with 13 bases between. The length of the CDR3 is 16 residues. CDR3 DNA: TGTGCCAGCAGTGACTCGTCCATCCTAGGAAATGAAAAACTGTTTTTT. The encoded protein is CASSDSSILGNEKLFF.

V gene TRBV11-3 combines with J gene TRBJ2-5, with D perhaps being TRBD1 or TRBD2 (6 bases each). Judging by the DNA end, TRBJ2-7 fits better; the J call may be wrong. The length of the CDR3 is 16 residues. Germline V CDR1 and CDR2: SGHNT, YENEEA. CDR3 nucleotides: TGTGCCAGCAGCTTAGAGGATAACAGGGAGGTCTACGAGCAGTACTTC. It yields the protein CASSLEDNREVYEQYF.

The chain couples TRBV6-5 to TRBJ1-1; 10 nucleotides match TRBD1. The CDR3 contains 15 residues. Unmatched junction bases numbered 8, after V lost 7 bases and J lost 3 bases. Germline V CDR1 and CDR2: MNHEY, SVGAGI. CDR3 loop: CASTRLGQGDTEAFF. The CDR3 DNA sequence: TGTGCCAGCACTAGACTCGGACAGGGGGACACTGAAGCTTTCTTT.

The genes are TRBV4-1 and TRBJ2-2; the D is unclear. V gave up 6 bases and J gave up 0 bases, with 11 bases separating them. This CDR3 has 15 amino acids. CDR1 is MGHRA and CDR2 is YSYEKL in the germline V gene. CDR3 nucleotides: TGCGCCAGCAGTGGGTGGGCAGCGAACACCGGGGAGCTGTTTTTT. It translates to CASSGWAANTGELFF.

The J gene is TRBJ2-5, the V gene TRBV7-9, with D hard to call. CDR1 and CDR2 from the germline V gene are SEHNR and FQNEAQ (reference sequence). V was trimmed by 7 bases and J by 4 bases, leaving 13 bases between them. CDR3 length: 13 residues. CDR3 region: CASKKEFGETQYF. CDR3 DNA: TGTGCCAGCAAAAAGGAGTTTGGAGAGACCCAGTACTTC.

The genes are TRBV18 and TRBJ2-2, with D possibly being TRBD1 (5 bases). Trimming took off 5 bases at V and 7 bases at J, with 11 bases between the two ends. Germline V gene lookup returns CDR1 KGHSH and CDR2 LQKENI. The CDR3 loop spans 13 amino acids. The CDR3 DNA sequence: TGTGCCAGCTCAAGCAGGGATAACGGGGAGCTGTTTTTT. It encodes CASSSRDNGELFF.

The chain couples TRBV15 to TRBJ2-3; no reliable D call. V was trimmed by 3 bases and J by 5 bases, leaving 18 bases between them. Germline V lookup: CDR1 LNHNV, CDR2 YYDKDF (reference sequence). This CDR3 spans 16 amino acids. CDR3 loop: CATSRGRAAPIDTQYF. The DNA of the CDR3 is TGTGCCACCAGCAGGGGTCGGGCAGCCCCTATAGATACGCAGTATTTT.

The CDR3 sequence: CASSLTGGVPDTQYF. The CDR3 region has the DNA TGCGCCAGCAGCTTGACAGGGGGCGTCCCAGATACGCAGTATTTT. The rearrangement links TRBV5-1 to TRBJ2-3; 9 nucleotides agree with TRBD1. The J segment lost 4 bases and the V segment lost 1 base, leaving 4 bases of the junction unmatched. The germline V gene encodes CDR1 SGHRS and CDR2 YFSETQ. The CDR3 consists of 15 residues.

The J gene is TRBJ2-1, the V gene TRBV4-2; the D is unclear. Trimming removed 1 base from V and 0 bases from J, with 10 bases in between. The CDR3 sequence is 16 residues long. Germline V gives CDR1 LGHNA, CDR2 YNFKEQ. In DNA, the CDR3 is TGTGCCAGCAGCCAAGTTGCCGCGAGCTCCTACAATGAGCAGTTCTTC. As protein: CASSQVAASSYNEQFF.

The genes are TRBV4-1 and TRBJ2-7, with 9 bases that match TRBD1. The ends lost 0 bases at V and 4 bases at J; junction bases unmatched: 16. This CDR3 has 19 amino acids. CDR1 is MGHRA and CDR2 is YSYEKL in the germline V gene. The CDR3 DNA reads TGCGCCAGCAGCCAAGATGCGGGGACAGGGTGGGGCCGTCCTTACGAGCAGTACTTC. It translates to CASSQDAGTGWGRPYEQYF.

The chain uses TRBV30 and TRBJ1-4; unclear D gene. This CDR3 region has 12 residues. Germline V gene data show CDR1 as GTSNPN and CDR2 as SVGIG (reference sequence). The germline V and J ends were trimmed by 2 bases and 8 bases, with 9 bases remaining between them. This CDR3 reads CAWSPGVEKLFF. The CDR3 coding sequence is TGTGCCTGGAGTCCGGGAGTCGAAAAACTGTTTTTT.

V is TRBV27 and J is TRBJ2-7; 7 bases are shared with TRBD1. The CDR3 spans 14 residues. V shed 5 bases and J 3 bases; nucleotides not matched to a gene: 7. Germline CDR1 is MNHEY and CDR2 is SMNVEV (reference sequence). CDR3 DNA sequence: TGTGCCAGCAGTGCAGGACAGGAAAACTACGAGCAGTACTTC. Residues: CASSAGQENYEQYF.

The V and J genes are TRBV5-6 and TRBJ2-7; the D gene is possibly TRBD2 (5 bases). Germline V CDR1 and CDR2: SGHDT, YYEEEE. V lost 0 bases and J lost 2, with 12 bases in between. The CDR3 is 15 amino acids. CDR3 sequence reads: CASSLETAGAYEQYF. CDR3 nucleotide sequence: TGTGCCAGCAGCTTGGAGACGGCGGGCGCCTACGAGCAGTACTTC.

This clone was seen only a few times. The CDR3 DNA reads as TGTGCCATCAGTGAGTATGAGAGGTCTAGCGATGAGCAGTTCTTC. It encodes CAISEYERSSDEQFF. J is TRBJ2-1 and V is TRBV10-3; possible D gene TRBD2, 6 bases. V lost 1 base to trimming and J lost 8 bases, with 15 bases between them. The CDR3 length is 15 residues. Germline values: CDR1 ENHRY, CDR2 SYGVKD.

The V and J genes are TRBV5-4 and TRBJ2-5; 7 nucleotides align to TRBD2. Germline V lookup: CDR1 SGHNT, CDR2 YYREEE (reference sequence). Trimming removed 2 bases from V and 0 bases from J; junction bases left unmatched: 1. The CDR3 has 14 residues. In DNA, the CDR3 is TGTGCCAGCAGCTTCACTAGCGACCAAGAGACCCAGTACTTC. Residues: CASSFTSDQETQYF.

In its sample, this clone was seen a few times. This chain connects TRBV29-1 to TRBJ2-7; 8 bases are a match to TRBD1. CDR3 length: 12 residues. With V trimmed by 4 bases and J by 6 bases, 5 bases remained unmatched. Germline lookup yields CDR1 SQVTM and CDR2 ANQGSEA. CDR3 nucleotides: TGCAGCGTTGGGCAGGGGGCGAGCGAGCAGTACTTC. Encoded protein: CSVGQGASEQYF.

The J gene is TRBJ1-2, the V gene TRBV2, with D perhaps TRBD1 (5 bases). Deletions cut 1 base from V and 2 bases from J, with 11 bases between. CDR3 length equals 15 residues. Germline-derived CDR1 and CDR2 are SNHLY and FYNNEI. The chain's CDR3 is CASSEEGRGNYGYTF. The DNA for the CDR3 is TGTGCCAGCAGTGAAGAGGGAAGGGGCAACTATGGCTACACCTTC.

V is TRBV15 and J is TRBJ2-5; D is unresolved. The J call may be faulty, since TRBJ2-7 better matches the DNA end. Per germline, CDR1 LNHNV and CDR2 YYDKDF (reference sequence). This CDR3 spans 13 amino acids. The CDR3 is CATSRYSTYEQYF. CDR3 in DNA: TGTGCCACCAGCAGGTATTCCACCTACGAGCAGTACTTC.

The genes are TRBV4-3 and TRBJ2-3; 7 bases are shared with TRBD1. The CDR3 sequence is 16 residues long. Germline CDR1 and CDR2: LGHNA and YSLEER. The trim removed 0 bases at V and 4 bases at J, leaving 7 bases unmatched. This CDR3 is CASSQDPTGEADTQYF. In nucleotides, the CDR3 is TGCGCCAGCAGCCAAGATCCCACAGGGGAAGCAGATACGCAGTATTTT.